The 27 T cell receptor beta chains reported below all come from one sample, sequenced in a study of cytomegalovirus exposure and HLA in healthy donors. The protocol was immunoSEQ multiplex PCR, while the TCRdb copy is restricted to in-frame clones and leaves out a portion. The sample has some 150,000 clones, roughly 89% seen once. The sample consisted of PBMCs. The receptors shown here come from a woman aged 25 to 39 in good health and CMV-seronegative.

V usage is TRBV4-2 and J usage is TRBJ2-7; TRBD1 is a possible D gene (5 bases). Germline V CDR1 and CDR2: LGHNA, YNFKEQ. The CDR3 totals 15 residues. V lost 0 bases to trimming and J lost 3 bases, with 12 bases between them. CDR3 coding DNA: TGTGCCAGCAGCCAAGAGTGGGGCTTCGACTACGAGCAGTACTTC. This translates into CASSQEWGFDYEQYF.

J is TRBJ1-1 and V is TRBV11-2; 8 bases are shared with TRBD1. V shed 4 bases and J 3 bases; nucleotides not matched to a gene: 4. CDR3 length equals 14 residues. Germline values: CDR1 SGHAT, CDR2 FQNNGV. The CDR3 DNA sequence: TGTGCCAGCAGCTCCACAGGGGGGTACACTGAAGCTTTCTTT. Its translation is CASSSTGGYTEAFF.

This chain joins TRBV5-1 and TRBJ2-3, with 8 nucleotides matching TRBD1. The CDR3 loop spans 16 amino acids. Trimming removed 7 bases from V and 2 bases from J; junction bases left unmatched: 12. Germline CDR1 reads SGHRS; CDR2 reads YFSETQ. The CDR3 spells CASGGMGQDLTDTQYF. The CDR3 bases are TGCGCCAGCGGGGGGATGGGACAGGACCTCACAGATACGCAGTATTTT.

The chain is built from TRBV5-1 and TRBJ1-4; weak D call: TRBD1 (5 bases). The length of the CDR3 is 16 residues. V gave up 4 bases and J gave up 3 bases, with 16 bases separating them. CDR1 is SGHRS and CDR2 is YFSETQ in the germline V gene. The CDR3 is CASSATGLGANEKLFF. CDR3 DNA: TGCGCCAGCAGCGCAACAGGCCTTGGGGCTAATGAAAAACTGTTTTTT.

V and J are TRBV5-1 and TRBJ2-2, with TRBD2 matching over 10 bases. Unmatched junction bases numbered 3, after V lost 5 bases and J lost 5 bases. Per germline, CDR1 SGHRS and CDR2 YFSETQ. CDR3 size: 14 residues. The CDR3 sequence is CASSDSGGTGELFF. In nucleotides, the CDR3 is TGCGCCAGCAGTGATAGCGGGGGGACCGGGGAGCTGTTTTTT.

This chain links TRBV30 with TRBJ2-7, with 9 bases matching TRBD2. The J segment lost 4 bases and the V segment lost 2 bases, leaving 6 bases of the junction unmatched. The CDR3 runs 14 residues. CDR1 and CDR2 (germline): GTSNPN, SVGIG (reference sequence). CDR3 protein: CAWSTAGGLYEQYF. CDR3 nucleotide sequence: TGTGCCTGGAGTACAGCGGGGGGTTTATACGAGCAGTACTTC.

In DNA, the CDR3 is TGTGCCAGCAGCCTGGACAGGGGGTTTACCTACGAGCAGTACTTC. Protein sequence: CASSLDRGFTYEQYF. The chain has TRBV5-6 and TRBJ2-7; 10 nucleotides agree with TRBD1. Germline V lookup: CDR1 SGHDT, CDR2 YYEEEE. Trimming cost V 4 bases and J 2 bases; bases outside gene matches: 6. The CDR3 has 15 residues.

The chain carries TRBV7-9 and TRBJ1-3; 7 bases match TRBD1. In germline, CDR1 is SEHNR, CDR2 FQNEAQ (reference sequence). This CDR3 region has 16 residues. With V trimmed by 5 bases and J by 8 bases, 15 bases remained unmatched. DNA of the CDR3: TGTGCCAGCAGCACACGAACAGGGGAGCATGGGGACACCATATATTTT. This encodes CASSTRTGEHGDTIYF.

V and J are TRBV29-1 and TRBJ2-2; TRBD2 matches at 7 bases. Germline V gene sequence: CDR1 SQVTM, CDR2 ANQGSEA. This CDR3 region has 16 residues. J gave up 4 bases and V 6 bases, and 14 bases lay outside the gene matches. The CDR3 here is CSVLGQTSQGTGELFF. CDR3 DNA: TGCAGCGTCCTAGGCCAGACTAGCCAGGGCACCGGGGAGCTGTTTTTT.

The chain employs TRBV10-3 and TRBJ1-1; D is perhaps TRBD1 (6 bases). Germline loops: CDR1 ENHRY, CDR2 SYGVKD. CDR3 length: 17 amino acids. CDR3 in amino acids: CTLHRDRDMTMNTEAFF. CDR3 in DNA: TGTACCCTCCACAGAGACCGGGACATGACTATGAACACTGAAGCTTTCTTT.

This chain links TRBV10-3 with TRBJ1-2; a possible D gene is TRBD1 (6 bases). Germline values: CDR1 ENHRY, CDR2 SYGVKD. Trimming took off 4 bases at V and 0 bases at J, with 12 bases between the two ends. This CDR3 has 15 residues. The CDR3 DNA is TGTGCCATCAGTGTTGGGGGACAAGCTAACTATGGCTACACCTTC. The encoded protein is CAISVGGQANYGYTF.

This chain joins TRBV11-2 and TRBJ1-1; 7 bases align to TRBD1. Germline-derived CDR1 and CDR2 are SGHAT and FQNNGV. V gave up 5 bases and J gave up 4 bases; unmatched junction bases: 7. CDR3 size: 14 residues. In nucleotides, the CDR3 is TGTGCCAGCAGCCAGCAACAGGGGCTCACTGAAGCTTTCTTT. Protein: CASSQQQGLTEAFF. Together with reference TRBV11-2 and TRBJ1-1, the CDR3 gives the full variable domain: EAGVAQSPRYKIIEKRQSVAFWCNPISGHATLYWYQQILGQGPKLLIQFQNNGVVDDSQLPKDRFSAERLKGVDSTLKIQPAKLEDSAVYLCASSQQQGLTEAFFGQGTRLTVV.

The chain employs TRBV19 and TRBJ2-1, with D hard to call. Per the germline V gene, CDR1 is LNHDA and CDR2 is SQIVND (reference sequence). The CDR3 has 17 amino acids. The V gene lost 1 base and the J gene lost 4 bases, with 17 bases spanning the gap. The chain's CDR3 is CASSIVRRSRRYNEQFF. CDR3 DNA sequence: TGTGCCAGTAGTATAGTACGCAGATCCAGAAGATACAATGAGCAGTTCTTC.

The V call is TRBV10-3, the J call TRBJ2-2; 8 bases fit TRBD2. V shed 3 bases, J shed 1 base, and the junction held 4 bases outside the gene matches. The germline V gene encodes CDR1 ENHRY and CDR2 SYGVKD. The CDR3 is 16 amino acids. This CDR3 reads CAISDHLAGNTGELFF. DNA of the CDR3: TGTGCCATCAGTGACCACCTAGCGGGGAACACCGGGGAGCTGTTTTTT.

This clone appeared a single time. The chain joins TRBV11-2 to TRBJ2-2; TRBD2 is a possible D gene (5 bases). Between the trimmed V and J ends, which lost 5 bases and 1 base, there was a span of 14 bases. Germline V CDR1 and CDR2: SGHAT, FQNNGV. This CDR3 has 16 amino acids. Here the CDR3 reads CASSRRTARNTGELFF. DNA for the CDR3: TGTGCCAGCAGCCGGAGGACTGCTAGGAACACCGGGGAGCTGTTTTTT.

V is TRBV6-1 and J is TRBJ2-2; 9 bases match TRBD1. The CDR3 consists of 18 residues. The V and J ends lost 4 bases and 6 bases, in that order; junction bases with no gene match: 15. Germline V gene lookup returns CDR1 MNHNS and CDR2 SASEGT. The CDR3 region is CASSAPLGTGWRAGELFF. The DNA of the CDR3 is TGTGCCAGCAGTGCCCCCCTTGGGACAGGGTGGAGGGCCGGGGAGCTGTTTTTT.

The V gene is TRBV5-4, the J gene TRBJ2-1; weak D call: TRBD1 (6 bases). Germline-derived CDR1 and CDR2 are SGHNT and YYREEE (reference sequence). V lost 3 bases to trimming and J lost 0 bases, with 13 bases between them. This CDR3 contains 16 residues. CDR3 amino acids: CASSSSQGSSYNEQFF. The CDR3 bases are TGTGCCAGCAGCTCCTCGCAGGGGAGCTCCTACAATGAGCAGTTCTTC.

The CDR3 reads CASSLSSAGAQPQHF. The CDR3 nucleotides read TGTGCCAGCAGTTTATCGTCGGCGGGTGCTCAGCCCCAGCATTTT. The chain links TRBV27 to TRBJ1-5; D uncertain. V was cut by 0 bases and J by 6 bases, with 12 bases left in between. This CDR3 region has 15 residues. Germline CDR1 is MNHEY and CDR2 is SMNVEV (reference sequence).

The V and J genes are TRBV27 and TRBJ2-2; TRBD1 might be the D (5 bases). The CDR3 contains 16 residues. In germline, CDR1 is MNHEY, CDR2 SMNVEV (reference sequence). Trimming removed 4 bases from V and 8 bases from J, with 20 bases in between. In DNA form, the CDR3 reads TGTGCCAGCAGTTCCGATCAGGGCCATTCACCGGGGGAGCTGTTTTTT. It translates to CASSSDQGHSPGELFF.

The chain combines TRBV27 with TRBJ1-3; no definite D call. Germline loops: CDR1 MNHEY, CDR2 SMNVEV (reference sequence). The CDR3 has 17 amino acids. V was shortened by 5 bases and J by 0 bases, with 17 bases between the two germline ends. The CDR3 DNA reads as TGTGCCAGCAGTCCCTTCTTGCAGGCCGGCTCTGGAAACACCATATATTTT. Protein product: CASSPFLQAGSGNTIYF.

In its sample, this clone was seen a few times. V gene TRBV7-8 combines with J gene TRBJ1-5, with TRBD1 matching 9 bases. Germline trimming cut 4 bases from V and 6 bases from J; bases unmatched to any gene: 4. From germline, CDR1 is SGHVS and CDR2 FQNEAQ. This CDR3 spans 14 amino acids. The DNA of the CDR3 is TGTGCCAGCAGCTCGGACAGGGGTCTTCAGCCCCAGCATTTT. Translated: CASSSDRGLQPQHF. The full variable domain, with the rest looked up from reference TRBV7-8 and TRBJ1-5, is GAGVSQSPRYKVAKRGQDVALRCDPISGHVSLFWYQQALGQGPEFLTYFQNEAQLDKSGLPSDRFFAERPEGSVSTLKIQRTQQEDSAVYLCASSSDRGLQPQHFGDGTRLSIL.

The rearrangement links TRBV29-1 to TRBJ2-7; a possible D gene is TRBD1 (5 bases). The CDR3 covers 12 residues. The ends were cut back, 4 bases at V and 6 bases at J, with 13 bases in the middle. Germline V CDR1 and CDR2: SQVTM, ANQGSEA. Here the CDR3 reads CSVAVVGREQYF. The CDR3 nucleotides read TGCAGCGTTGCCGTTGTGGGGCGCGAGCAGTACTTC.

The chain uses TRBV30 and TRBJ2-7; a weak D match, TRBD1 (5 bases). This CDR3 is 13 amino acids long. CDR1 is GTSNPN and CDR2 is SVGIG in the germline V gene (reference sequence). Trimming left V 1 base short and J 6 bases short, with 13 bases between. In nucleotides, the CDR3 is TGTGCCTGGAGTGCACAAAGCCAGGGCGAGCAGTACTTC. Translating it yields CAWSAQSQGEQYF.

This chain uses TRBV4-1 with TRBJ2-2, with TRBD2 matching over 8 bases. The ends lost 0 bases at V and 0 bases at J; junction bases unmatched: 3. This CDR3 comprises 17 residues. Germline lookup yields CDR1 MGHRA and CDR2 YSYEKL. CDR3 amino acids: CASSQDPAGANTGELFF. CDR3 sequence (DNA): TGCGCCAGCAGCCAAGATCCAGCGGGGGCGAACACCGGGGAGCTGTTTTTT.

As to this clone: A read error may account for a junction end that differs from germline. The chain has TRBV10-2 and TRBJ1-5, with 10 nucleotides matching TRBD1. The CDR3 covers 13 residues. Germline V gives CDR1 WSHSY, CDR2 SAAADI. The CDR3 loop reads CASSGDRGQPQHF. CDR3 DNA: TGCGCCAGTAGTGGGGACAGGGGTCAGCCCCAGCATTTT.

The rearrangement joins TRBV19 to TRBJ2-2; a weak D match, TRBD1 (7 bases). Germline values: CDR1 LNHDA, CDR2 SQIVND (reference sequence). The CDR3 runs to 15 residues. V was pared by 5 bases and J by 6 bases, with 16 bases between. The CDR3 loop reads CASSARQGGAGELFF. CDR3 DNA: TGTGCCAGTAGTGCGAGACAGGGAGGTGCCGGGGAGCTGTTTTTT.

V gene TRBV30 combines with J gene TRBJ2-1, with 7 bases identical to TRBD2. V shed 4 bases and J 0 bases; nucleotides not matched to a gene: 3. CDR1 and CDR2 (germline): GTSNPN, SVGIG (reference sequence). The CDR3 extends over 14 amino acids. CDR3 DNA: TGTGCCTGGACTAGCGGCCGCTCCTACAATGAGCAGTTCTTC. Residues: CAWTSGRSYNEQFF.